This TCR beta chain was captured by sequencing in a study of regulatory T cells in long-lasting Graves disease. Study-wide points: There were preferences for TRBV28, TRBJ1-2 and TRBJ2-5 in persistent disease.

This clonotype has a count of ten or more. Its target is unknown. Building of the TCR beta libraries involved iRepertoire HTBI primers and Arm-PCR of CDR3 regions. Source study methods: Samples revealed 62 TRBV and approximately 15 TRBJ segments. One entry per CDR3 protein results from TCRdb running MiXCR on the multiplex PCR reads. It is TCRdb's table, rather than the study itself, that gives the V and J calls and clone size. The table records roughly 400,000 distinct CDR3 sequences, under 25% of them present only once. The germline V gene encodes CDR1 LNHNV and CDR2 YYDKDF (reference sequence). Trimming cost V 8 bases and J 7 bases; bases outside gene matches: 5. This CDR3 comprises 11 residues. Stated time point: persistent/refractory GD, antithyroid drugs over 5 years with positive TRAb. Preparation of the TCR library used RNA extracted from PBMCs. Clinicians diagnosed Graves' disease using American Thyroid Association guidelines. Patients came from an endocrinology department in Xi'an, China.

The clonotype originates from a female donor with Graves disease. The sample in question was peripheral blood mononuclear cells (PBMCs), obtained when the disease was refractory, from a patient treated with antithyroid drugs. The V and J genes are TRBV15 and TRBJ2-7; 7 bases align to TRBD2. CDR3 region: CATGGVGEQYF. CDR3 in DNA: TGTGCCACCGGGGGGGTCGGGGAGCAGTACTTC.